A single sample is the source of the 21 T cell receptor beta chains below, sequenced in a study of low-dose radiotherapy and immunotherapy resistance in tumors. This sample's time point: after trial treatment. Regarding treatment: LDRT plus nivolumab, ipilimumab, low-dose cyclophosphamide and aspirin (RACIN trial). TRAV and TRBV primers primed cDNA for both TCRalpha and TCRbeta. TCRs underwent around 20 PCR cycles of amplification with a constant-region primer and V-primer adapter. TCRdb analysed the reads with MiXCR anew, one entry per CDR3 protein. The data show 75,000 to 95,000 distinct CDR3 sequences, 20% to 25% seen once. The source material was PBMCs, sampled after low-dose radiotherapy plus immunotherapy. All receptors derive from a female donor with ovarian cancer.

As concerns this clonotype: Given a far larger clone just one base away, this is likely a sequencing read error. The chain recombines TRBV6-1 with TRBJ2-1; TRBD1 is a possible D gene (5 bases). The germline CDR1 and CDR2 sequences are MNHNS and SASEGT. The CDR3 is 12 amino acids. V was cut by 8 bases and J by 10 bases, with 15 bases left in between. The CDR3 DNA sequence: TGTGCCAGCCAGGGCAGCCGTCGCGAGCAGTTCTTC. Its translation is CASQGSRREQFF.

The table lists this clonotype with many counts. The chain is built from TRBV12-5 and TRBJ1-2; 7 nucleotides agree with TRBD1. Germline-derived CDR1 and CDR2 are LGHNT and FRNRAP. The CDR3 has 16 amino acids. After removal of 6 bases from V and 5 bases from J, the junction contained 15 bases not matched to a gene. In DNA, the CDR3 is TGTGCTAGTGGACCACCTCGACAGGGATCTCAATATGGCTACACCTTC. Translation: CASGPPRQGSQYGYTF.

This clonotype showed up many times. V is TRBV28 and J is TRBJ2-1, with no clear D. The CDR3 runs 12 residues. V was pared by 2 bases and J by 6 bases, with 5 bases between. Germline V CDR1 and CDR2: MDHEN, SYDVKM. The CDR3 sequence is CASSLTTNEQFF. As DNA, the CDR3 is TGTGCCAGCAGTTTAACCACCAATGAGCAGTTCTTC.

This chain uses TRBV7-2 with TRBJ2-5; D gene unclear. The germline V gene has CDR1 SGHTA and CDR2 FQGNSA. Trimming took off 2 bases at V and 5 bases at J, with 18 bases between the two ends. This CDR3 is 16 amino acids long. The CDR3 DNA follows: TGTGCCAGCAGCTTACAGAGGAGTACCGGCTGGGAGACCCAGTACTTC. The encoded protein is CASSLQRSTGWETQYF. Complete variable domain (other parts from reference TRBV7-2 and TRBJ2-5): GAGVSQSPSNKVTEKGKDVELRCDPISGHTALYWYRQSLGQGLEFLIYFQGNSAPDKSGLPSDRFSAERTGGSVSTLTIQRTQQEDSAVYLCASSLQRSTGWETQYFGPGTRLLVL.

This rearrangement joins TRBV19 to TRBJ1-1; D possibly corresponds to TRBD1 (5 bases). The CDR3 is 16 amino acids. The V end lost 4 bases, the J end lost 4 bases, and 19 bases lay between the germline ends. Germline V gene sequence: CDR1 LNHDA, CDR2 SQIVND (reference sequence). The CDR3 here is CASSKRGEKLVTEAFF. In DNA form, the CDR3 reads TGTGCCAGTAGTAAAAGGGGCGAAAAGTTAGTCACTGAAGCTTTCTTT.

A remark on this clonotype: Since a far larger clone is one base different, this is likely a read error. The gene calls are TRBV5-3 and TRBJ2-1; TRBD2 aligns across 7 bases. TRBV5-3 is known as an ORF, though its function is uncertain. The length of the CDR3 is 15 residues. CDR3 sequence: CASSLSLAATYEQFF. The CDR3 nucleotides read TGTGCCAGCAGCTTGTCGCTAGCGGCAACCTACGAGCAGTTCTTC.

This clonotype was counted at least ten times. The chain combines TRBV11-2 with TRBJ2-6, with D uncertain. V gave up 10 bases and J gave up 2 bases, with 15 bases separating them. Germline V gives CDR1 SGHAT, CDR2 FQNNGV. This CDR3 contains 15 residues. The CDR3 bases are TGTGCCACCTCACGAGAACGGGCTGGGGCCAACGTCCTGACTTTC. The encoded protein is CATSRERAGANVLTF.

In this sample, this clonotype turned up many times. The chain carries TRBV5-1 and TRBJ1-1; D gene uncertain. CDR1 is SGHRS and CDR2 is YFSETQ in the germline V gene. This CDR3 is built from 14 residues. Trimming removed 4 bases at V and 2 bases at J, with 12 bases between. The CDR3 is CASSLIIGNTEAFF. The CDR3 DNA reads TGCGCCAGCAGCCTGATCATAGGAAACACTGAAGCTTTCTTT.

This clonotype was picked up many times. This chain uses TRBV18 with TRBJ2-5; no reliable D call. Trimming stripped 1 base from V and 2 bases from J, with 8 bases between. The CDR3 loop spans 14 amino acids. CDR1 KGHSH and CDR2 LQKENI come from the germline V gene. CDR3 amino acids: CASSPQLQQETQYF. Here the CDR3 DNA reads TGTGCCAGCTCACCACAGCTACAGCAAGAGACCCAGTACTTC.

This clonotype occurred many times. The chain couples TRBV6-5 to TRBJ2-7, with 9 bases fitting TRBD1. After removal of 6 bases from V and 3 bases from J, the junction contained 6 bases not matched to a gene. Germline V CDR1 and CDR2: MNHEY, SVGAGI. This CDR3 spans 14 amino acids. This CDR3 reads CASSRRDRDYEQYF. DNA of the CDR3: TGTGCCAGCAGCCGACGGGACAGGGACTACGAGCAGTACTTC.

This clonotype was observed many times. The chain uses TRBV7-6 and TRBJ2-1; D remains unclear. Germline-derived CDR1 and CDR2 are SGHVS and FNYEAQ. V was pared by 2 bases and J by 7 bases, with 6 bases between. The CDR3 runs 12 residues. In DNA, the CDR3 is TGTGCCAGCAGCTTAATTAGTAATGAGCAGTTCTTC. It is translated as CASSLISNEQFF.

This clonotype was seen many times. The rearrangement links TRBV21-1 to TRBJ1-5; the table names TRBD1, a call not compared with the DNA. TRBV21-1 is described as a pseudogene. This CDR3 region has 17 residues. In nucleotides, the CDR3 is TGTGCCAGCAGCCCCAGGCAGGCAGGGGGTCTTCGGCAGCCCCAGCATTTT. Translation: CASSPRQAGGLRQPQHF.

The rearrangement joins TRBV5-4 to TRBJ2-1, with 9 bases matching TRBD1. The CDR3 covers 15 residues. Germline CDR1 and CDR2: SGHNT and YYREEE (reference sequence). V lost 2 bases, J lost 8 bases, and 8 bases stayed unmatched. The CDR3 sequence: CASSLQGAPRDEQFF. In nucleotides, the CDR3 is TGTGCCAGCAGCTTACAGGGGGCGCCGCGGGATGAGCAGTTCTTC.

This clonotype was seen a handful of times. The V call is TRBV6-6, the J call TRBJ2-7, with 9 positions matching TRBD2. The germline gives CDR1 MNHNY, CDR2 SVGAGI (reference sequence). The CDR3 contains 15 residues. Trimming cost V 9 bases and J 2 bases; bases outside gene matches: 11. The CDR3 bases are TGTGCCAGTGGGACATCTCGCGGGGGGGCCTACGAGCAGTACTTC. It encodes CASGTSRGGAYEQYF.

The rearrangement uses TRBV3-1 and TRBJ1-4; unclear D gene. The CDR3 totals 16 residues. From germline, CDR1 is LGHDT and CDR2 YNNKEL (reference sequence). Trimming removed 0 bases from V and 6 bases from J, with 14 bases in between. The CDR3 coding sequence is TGTGCCAGCAGCCAAGAGAGGAGGAGCGGCGATGAAAAACTGTTTTTT. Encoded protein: CASSQERRSGDEKLFF.

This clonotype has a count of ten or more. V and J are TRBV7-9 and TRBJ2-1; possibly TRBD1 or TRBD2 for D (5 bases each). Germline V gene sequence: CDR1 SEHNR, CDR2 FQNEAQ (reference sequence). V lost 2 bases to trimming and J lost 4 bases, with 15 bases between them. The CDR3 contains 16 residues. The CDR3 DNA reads TGTGCCAGCAGCTTAATAAGGGAGTGGGGGTACAATGAGCAGTTCTTC. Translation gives CASSLIREWGYNEQFF.

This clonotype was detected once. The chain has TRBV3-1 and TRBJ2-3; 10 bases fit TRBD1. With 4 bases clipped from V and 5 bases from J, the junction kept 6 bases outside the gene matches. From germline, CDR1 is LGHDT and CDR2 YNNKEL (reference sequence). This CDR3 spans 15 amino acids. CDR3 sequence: CASSLQGQGIDTQYF. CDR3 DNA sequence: TGTGCCAGCAGCCTCCAGGGACAGGGGATAGATACGCAGTATTTT.

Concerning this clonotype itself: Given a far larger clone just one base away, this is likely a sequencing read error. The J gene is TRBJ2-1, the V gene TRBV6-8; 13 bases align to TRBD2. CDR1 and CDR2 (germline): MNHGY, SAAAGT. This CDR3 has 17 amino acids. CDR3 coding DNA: TGTGGCAGCAGGGGACTAGCGGGATTCTCCTCCTACAATGAGCAGTTCTTC. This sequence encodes CGSRGLAGFSSYNEQFF.

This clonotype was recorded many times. The CDR3 sequence is CSVPGFENMNTGELFF. DNA for the CDR3: TGCAGCGTTCCGGGATTCGAAAACATGAACACCGGGGAGCTGTTTTTT. The genes are TRBV29-1 and TRBJ2-2; perhaps TRBD2 as D (5 bases). Trimming took off 5 bases at V and 1 base at J, with 17 bases between the two ends. The CDR3 contains 16 residues. Germline V gives CDR1 SQVTM, CDR2 ANQGSEA.

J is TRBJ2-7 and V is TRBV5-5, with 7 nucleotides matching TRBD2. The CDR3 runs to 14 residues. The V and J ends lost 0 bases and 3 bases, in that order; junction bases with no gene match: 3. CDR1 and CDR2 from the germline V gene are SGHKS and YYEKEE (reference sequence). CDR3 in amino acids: CASSLGASGYEQYF. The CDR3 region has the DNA TGTGCCAGCAGCTTGGGGGCTAGCGGCTACGAGCAGTACTTC.

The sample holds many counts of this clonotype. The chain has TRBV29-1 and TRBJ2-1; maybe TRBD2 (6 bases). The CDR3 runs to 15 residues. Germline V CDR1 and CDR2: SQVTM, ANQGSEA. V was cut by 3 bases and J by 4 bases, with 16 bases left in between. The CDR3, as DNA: TGCAGCGTTGACACGCGGGGCGGATTATACAATGAGCAGTTCTTC. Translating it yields CSVDTRGGLYNEQFF.